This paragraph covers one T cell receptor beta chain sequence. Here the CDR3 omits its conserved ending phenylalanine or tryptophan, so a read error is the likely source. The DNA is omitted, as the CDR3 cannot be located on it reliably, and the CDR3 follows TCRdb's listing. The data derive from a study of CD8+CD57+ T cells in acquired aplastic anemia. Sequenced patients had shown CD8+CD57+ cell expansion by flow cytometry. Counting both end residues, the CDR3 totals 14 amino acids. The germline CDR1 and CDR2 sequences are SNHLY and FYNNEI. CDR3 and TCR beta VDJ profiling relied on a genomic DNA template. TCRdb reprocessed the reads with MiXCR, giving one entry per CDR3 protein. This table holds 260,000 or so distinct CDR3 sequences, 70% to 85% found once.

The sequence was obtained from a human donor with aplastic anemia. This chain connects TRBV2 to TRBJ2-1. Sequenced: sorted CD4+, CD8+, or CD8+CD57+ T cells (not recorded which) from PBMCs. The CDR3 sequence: CASRATGTYTQQYC.